This T cell receptor (beta chain) was observed in a study of CD8 T cells in Susac syndrome. An input of roughly 0.5 to 1 ug of RNA was subjected to reverse transcription using random hexamers. The immunoSEQ assay covered 54 Vbeta and 13 Jbeta segments for CDR3. TCRdb reprocessed the immunoSEQ multiplex PCR reads via MiXCR and lists one record per CDR3 protein. Of some 140,000 distinct CDR3 sequences listed, 85% to 95% are singletons. Germline assignment: CDR1 SGDLS and CDR2 YYNGEE. V was shortened by 3 bases and J by 5 bases, with 14 bases between the two germline ends. The CDR3 contains 14 residues. It was negative isolation that provided the CD8+ and CD4+ T cells, whereas TEMRA cells were enriched by FACS.

This sequence joins TRBV9 and TRBJ1-1, with a weak D call TRBD1 (6 bases). This sequence originates from a human donor with Susac syndrome. Sample: CD8+ T cells from PBMCs. The CDR3, as DNA: TGTGCCAGCAGCGCCTCACAGGGAATGACTGAAGCTTTCTTT. Translation: CASSASQGMTEAFF.